This T cell receptor (beta chain) is drawn from a study of synovial regulatory T cells in juvenile arthritis. Study as a whole: A few patients were therapy-naive; over five received methotrexate alone. Whole-study findings and limits: Inflammation-associated Treg cells in blood had less TCR diversity than the remaining blood Treg cells. iaTreg TCR repertoires were largely private across patients and partially overlapped synovial Teff and blood CPL.

Regarding this clone: Antigen: not known.

The assay was immunoSEQ multiplex PCR, and TCRdb's table has in-frame clones only and misses some. This sample's table has more than 7,500 clones. The CDR3 is 13 residues long. The nucleotide record is missing. Germline CDR1 ENHRY, CDR2 SYGVKD. Approximately eleven-patient cohort: some 11 active juvenile idiopathic arthritis patients, 3 polyarticular, 8 oligoarticular. The gene calls are TRBV10-3 and TRBJ1-6; without DNA, the TCRdb call of TRBD1 cannot be checked. The source is a donor between 2 and 29 years old with juvenile idiopathic arthritis. Sequenced input: Treg cells from blood. As to subset: remaining (HLA-DR-negative) circulating blood Treg cells. CDR3 sequence reads: CAIGGQGRPPLHF.